This T cell receptor (beta chain) emerged from a study of read filtering for tumor transcriptome and immune sequencing. Study-wide context: Mean patient age was roughly 70 years, range 47 to 80; 17 male, 11 to 15 female. Whole-transcriptome libraries were prepared after DNase treatment. Study observations and caveats: Without single-read clonotypes, shared clonotype proportions correlated more between IR-seq and RNA-seq. IR-seq captured clonotypes deeper and more reliably than RNA-seq.

This clonotype was picked up many times. Its specificity is not known. Molecular barcoded adaptors covering alpha/delta and beta/gamma chains were used on approximately 400 ng RNA. TCRdb re-derived calls from the reads in MiXCR, one entry per CDR3 protein. There are 93,000 or so distinct CDR3 sequences in the sample; roughly 21% occur only once, and more than 9.5% lies in the top ten. CDR1 SGHAT and CDR2 FQNNGV come from the germline V gene. Between the trimmed V and J ends, which lost 1 base and 6 bases, there was a span of 10 bases. This CDR3 has 14 residues. Sequenced sample: a population of CD138-negative cells sorted from bone marrow. The origin of this receptor is a donor at least 40 years old with multiple myeloma. This chain links TRBV11-2 with TRBJ2-1, with D possibly being TRBD1 (5 bases). The CDR3 DNA reads TGTGCCAGCAGCTTAGTAAGGGGCAGCAATGAGCAGTTCTTC. Translating gives CASSLVRGSNEQFF. Filled out from reference TRBV11-2 and TRBJ2-1, the complete variable domain reads EAGVAQSPRYKIIEKRQSVAFWCNPISGHATLYWYQQILGQGPKLLIQFQNNGVVDDSQLPKDRFSAERLKGVDSTLKIQPAKLEDSAVYLCASSLVRGSNEQFFGPGTRLTVL.